This T cell receptor (beta chain) was recorded in a study of identical twins. Study outcomes and limitations: Modelling approaches yielded underestimates of out-of-frame TCR alpha sharing between monozygotic twins.

Using its own MiXCR run on the 5' RACE reads, TCRdb lists one record per CDR3 protein. Of some 500,000 distinct CDR3 sequences in the sample, approximately 22% were seen once. This clonotype has just a few counts. Its specificity is not known. Per the germline V gene, CDR1 is ENHRY and CDR2 is SYGVKD. The CDR3 is 12 residues long. The V segment lost 10 bases and the J segment 7 bases; nucleotides outside the gene matches: 5. Another study also made use of these data, one on T cells expressing NK-cell markers. As that study records: With an anti-gamma-delta TCR antibody, sorting in several experiments was kept to alpha-beta TCR T cells.

Sequenced material: CD4+ T cells sorted from blood. V usage is TRBV10-3 and J usage is TRBJ2-3; 10 bases align to TRBD1. The TCR sequence derives from a woman aged 18-29 years in good health. In nucleotides, the CDR3 is TGTGCCACCGAGACAGGGGGCCATACGCAGTATTTT. Protein product: CATETGGHTQYF.